Below are 27 T cell receptor beta chains sequenced from a single sample in a study of blood T cell repertoires in COVID-19. The repertoire was sequenced with immunoSEQ multiplex PCR; TCRdb's copy has only in-frame clones and lacks some. Seen here are fewer than 150,000 clones, around four fifths observed once, and the top ten hold 9.5% to 15%. Sequencing was performed on peripheral blood. These receptors all come from a human donor in a cohort sampled during active COVID-19.

Many counts were recorded for this clone. The chain couples TRBV2 to TRBJ1-6; a weak D match, TRBD1 (5 bases). The CDR3 consists of 15 residues. The V gene lost 6 bases and the J gene lost 6 bases, with 15 bases spanning the gap. Germline CDR1 is SNHLY and CDR2 is FYNNEI. The CDR3 bases are TGTGCCAGCAGCCCCACAGGCCTGGGTAATTCACCCCTCCACTTT. This gives the protein CASSPTGLGNSPLHF.

The chain is built from TRBV5-1 and TRBJ2-5, with 12 bases that match TRBD2. Germline CDR1 reads SGHRS; CDR2 reads YFSETQ. Trimming removed 0 bases from V and 2 bases from J; junction bases left unmatched: 14. This CDR3 region has 20 residues. The CDR3 coding sequence is TGCGCCAGCAGCTTGGCCCCCTTTCTAGCGGGGGGGCCGGGGCAAGAGACCCAGTACTTC. Protein: CASSLAPFLAGGPGQETQYF.

This chain uses TRBV15 with TRBJ2-5; no clear D gene. V was trimmed by 0 bases and J by 5 bases, leaving 7 bases between them. CDR1 is LNHNV and CDR2 is YYDKDF in the germline V gene (reference sequence). CDR3 length: 13 residues. CDR3 bases: TGTGCCACCAGCAGAGAAATGGAGGAGACCCAGTACTTC. Protein product: CATSREMEETQYF.

The chain joins TRBV5-4 to TRBJ2-3; TRBD2 matches at 9 bases. The CDR3 extends over 16 amino acids. Germline V gene data show CDR1 as SGHNT and CDR2 as YYREEE (reference sequence). Trimming at V came to 0 bases and at J to 5 bases, leaving 7 bases not matched to a gene. CDR3 coding DNA: TGTGCCAGCAGCTTGGGCGGGGGGGCCTTTCTAGATACGCAGTATTTT. Its translation: CASSLGGGAFLDTQYF. Looking up the rest from reference TRBV5-4 and TRBJ2-3 gives the full variable domain: ETGVTQSPTHLIKTRGQQVTLRCSSQSGHNTVSWYQQALGQGPQFIFQYYREEENGRGNFPPRFSGLQFPNYSSELNVNALELDDSALYLCASSLGGGAFLDTQYFGPGTRLTVL.

The gene calls are TRBV5-6 and TRBJ1-2; no definite D call. Trimming stripped 0 bases from V and 6 bases from J, with 15 bases between. The germline V gene has CDR1 SGHDT and CDR2 YYEEEE. The CDR3 loop spans 15 amino acids. CDR3 amino acids: CASSLVGGRGDGYTF. In DNA, the CDR3 is TGTGCCAGCAGCTTGGTCGGCGGCCGGGGTGATGGCTACACCTTC.

The chain couples TRBV29-1 to TRBJ2-7; TRBD2 matches at 7 bases. Germline CDR1 reads SQVTM; CDR2 reads ANQGSEA. The CDR3 loop spans 13 amino acids. Trimming at V came to 5 bases and at J to 3 bases, leaving 7 bases not matched to a gene. The CDR3 DNA reads TGCAGCGTTACGGCGGGGGAGAACTACGAGCAGTACTTC. It is translated as CSVTAGENYEQYF.

The J gene is TRBJ1-5, the V gene TRBV6-5, with D unclear. CDR1 and CDR2 (germline): MNHEY, SVGAGI. This CDR3 comprises 13 residues. V lost 10 bases and J lost 7, with 17 bases in between. CDR3 sequence reads: CATRRAEAQPQHF. The CDR3 nucleotides read TGTGCCACCAGGCGGGCAGAAGCACAGCCCCAGCATTTT.

The chain uses TRBV5-6 and TRBJ2-3; D is perhaps TRBD2 (6 bases). The CDR3 covers 15 residues. Trimming took off 0 bases at V and 4 bases at J, with 12 bases between the two ends. Germline CDR1 is SGHDT and CDR2 is YYEEEE. CDR3 loop: CASSLGLVSSDTQYF. In DNA, the CDR3 is TGTGCCAGCAGCTTGGGACTAGTTTCGTCAGATACGCAGTATTTT.

This clone occurred once. The V and J genes are TRBV7-9 and TRBJ2-7; D not certain. The length of the CDR3 is 13 residues. V was clipped by 5 bases and J by 4 bases, with 12 bases between them. Germline assignment: CDR1 SEHNR and CDR2 FQNEAQ (reference sequence). CDR3 nucleotides: TGTGCCAGCAGCCCTAGTACGGTATACGAGCAGTACTTC. Translation gives CASSPSTVYEQYF.

V is TRBV30 and J is TRBJ2-3; the D gene is possibly TRBD2 (6 bases). V was trimmed by 0 bases and J by 2 bases, leaving 12 bases between them. CDR1 is GTSNPN and CDR2 is SVGIG in the germline V gene (reference sequence). The CDR3 totals 15 residues. The CDR3 loop is CAWSVAGLLTDTQYF. The CDR3 DNA follows: TGTGCCTGGAGTGTGGCGGGACTCCTCACAGATACGCAGTATTTT.

The chain combines TRBV2 with TRBJ1-1; 7 bases agree with TRBD1. CDR1 and CDR2 (germline): SNHLY, FYNNEI. The CDR3 is 14 residues long. Germline trimming cut 4 bases from V and 5 bases from J; bases unmatched to any gene: 7. The CDR3 here is CASSVPGGRTEAFF. CDR3 nucleotide sequence: TGTGCCAGCAGTGTGCCAGGGGGGAGGACTGAAGCTTTCTTT.

The V call is TRBV16, the J call TRBJ1-4, with TRBD1 as a possible D gene (5 bases). V was shortened by 4 bases and J by 4 bases, with 10 bases between the two germline ends. The CDR3 is made up of 14 amino acids. Germline V gene lookup returns CDR1 KGHSY and CDR2 FQNENV. As DNA, the CDR3 is TGTGCCAGCAGCCCCGGACACGTTAATGAAAAACTGTTTTTT. Translation: CASSPGHVNEKLFF.

This clone appeared a single time. This CDR3 is CASSRQGISGTEAFF. In nucleotides, the CDR3 is TGTGCCAGCAGTCGTCAGGGGATTTCGGGCACTGAAGCTTTCTTT. The chain recombines TRBV6-5 with TRBJ1-1; D might be TRBD1 (6 bases). Trimming shortened V by 5 bases and J by 4 bases, and 17 bases separated the two germline ends. The V gene's germline CDR1 is MNHEY and CDR2 SVGAGI. The CDR3 is 15 residues long.

This chain joins TRBV4-1 and TRBJ2-7; the match to TRBD2 covers 9 bases. This CDR3 is 15 amino acids long. J lost 2 bases, V lost 0 bases, and 2 bases had no gene match. The V gene's germline CDR1 is MGHRA and CDR2 YSYEKL. CDR3 coding DNA: TGCGCCAGCAGCCAAGACGGCGGGGGGGCCTACGAGCAGTACTTC. This sequence encodes CASSQDGGGAYEQYF.

This rearrangement joins TRBV19 to TRBJ1-1, with D maybe TRBD1 (6 bases). The CDR3 is 16 amino acids. With 3 bases removed from V and 1 base from J, the gap between germline ends came to 15 bases. The germline CDR1 and CDR2 sequences are LNHDA and SQIVND (reference sequence). The CDR3 DNA reads as TGTGCCAGTAGTATGCCCCGGGGGGCAGCGAACACTGAAGCTTTCTTT. Protein: CASSMPRGAANTEAFF.

CDR3 nucleotide sequence: TGCAGCGTTGCGCGAGGGACAGCCGGCGGCTACACCTTC. It yields the protein CSVARGTAGGYTF. The J gene is TRBJ1-2, the V gene TRBV29-1, with 7 nucleotides matching TRBD1. Germline-derived CDR1 and CDR2 are SQVTM and ANQGSEA. The CDR3 has 13 amino acids. J lost 8 bases, V lost 4 bases, and 10 bases had no gene match.

The chain uses TRBV18 and TRBJ1-6; D gene ambiguous. The CDR3 extends over 16 amino acids. In germline, CDR1 is KGHSH, CDR2 LQKENI. Trimming shortened V by 3 bases and J by 9 bases, and 18 bases separated the two germline ends. The CDR3 region has the DNA TGTGCCAGCTCACCGTCAACAGTTGGGAGCGGTTCACCCCTCCACTTT. It translates to CASSPSTVGSGSPLHF.

This clone was observed a single time. The rearrangement joins TRBV4-1 to TRBJ1-6, with 7 bases fitting TRBD1. Unmatched junction bases numbered 10, after V lost 0 bases and J lost 5 bases. The V gene's germline CDR1 is MGHRA and CDR2 YSYEKL. The CDR3 has 18 amino acids. CDR3 residues: CASSQEGSGTANNSPLHF. The CDR3 nucleotides are TGCGCCAGCAGCCAAGAGGGATCCGGGACAGCGAATAATTCACCCCTCCACTTT.

This chain connects TRBV29-1 to TRBJ2-5, with a possible D match to TRBD1 (6 bases). The CDR3 length is 12 residues. Germline CDR1 is SQVTM and CDR2 is ANQGSEA. Trimming pared 8 bases from V and 2 bases from J, leaving 12 bases between. CDR3 nucleotide sequence: TGCAGCTCCTCGACAGGACAAGAGACCCAGTACTTC. Its translation is CSSSTGQETQYF.

The chain recombines TRBV20-1 with TRBJ1-5, with 8 bases identical to TRBD1. CDR1 and CDR2 (germline): DFQATT, SNEGSKA (reference sequence). This CDR3 has 16 amino acids. V shed 3 bases, J shed 2 bases, and the junction held 9 bases outside the gene matches. The CDR3 spells CSASSRGLVGNQPQHF. CDR3 nucleotide sequence: TGCAGTGCTAGTAGCAGGGGGCTTGTCGGCAATCAGCCCCAGCATTTT.

This clone was detected only a few times. The sample contains more than one DNA sequence encoding this CDR3. The gene calls are TRBV19 and TRBJ1-2; TRBD1 matches 8 bases. The CDR3 extends over 15 amino acids. Germline CDR1 LNHDA, CDR2 SQIVND (reference sequence). J was trimmed by 3 bases and V by 1 base; bases with no gene match: 4. DNA of the CDR3: TGTGCCAGTAGTATAGCTACAGGGGGTGACTATGGCTACACCTTC. Protein product: CASSIATGGDYGYTF.

CDR3 nucleotide sequence: TGTGCCAGCAGCTCACGTTCCGGGACAGGCCTCTCCTACGAGCAGTACTTC. This gives the protein CASSSRSGTGLSYEQYF. The chain carries TRBV7-9 and TRBJ2-7; 8 nucleotides line up with TRBD1. The V gene's germline CDR1 is SEHNR and CDR2 FQNEAQ (reference sequence). The J segment lost 0 bases and the V segment lost 4 bases, leaving 11 bases of the junction unmatched. The CDR3 is made up of 17 amino acids.

This clone was counted a few times. CDR3 amino acids: CASSQDVGTVSSYEQYF. As DNA, the CDR3 is TGCGCCAGCAGCCAAGATGTCGGGACTGTAAGCTCCTACGAGCAGTACTTC. This chain connects TRBV4-1 to TRBJ2-7, with D maybe TRBD2 (6 bases). Per germline, CDR1 MGHRA and CDR2 YSYEKL. The CDR3 covers 17 residues. The germline V and J ends were trimmed by 0 bases and 0 bases, with 15 bases remaining between them.

This clone is a singleton in its sample. The chain couples TRBV11-2 to TRBJ2-7, with 7 bases identical to TRBD1. CDR1 is SGHAT and CDR2 is FQNNGV in the germline V gene. Germline trimming cut 3 bases from V and 2 bases from J; bases unmatched to any gene: 1. The CDR3 is 13 amino acids. CDR3 nucleotides: TGTGCCAGCAGCTTGACAGGGACCTACGAGCAGTACTTC. This translates into CASSLTGTYEQYF. Drawing the rest from reference TRBV11-2 and TRBJ2-7, the complete variable domain is EAGVAQSPRYKIIEKRQSVAFWCNPISGHATLYWYQQILGQGPKLLIQFQNNGVVDDSQLPKDRFSAERLKGVDSTLKIQPAKLEDSAVYLCASSLTGTYEQYFGPGTRLTVT.

The J gene is TRBJ2-5, the V gene TRBV3-1 (or the pseudogene TRBV3-2), with 8 bases matching TRBD2. J lost 5 bases, V lost 6 bases, and 14 bases had no gene match. Looked up from germline, CDR1 is LGHDT and CDR2 is YNNKEL (reference sequence). This CDR3 has 16 amino acids. The DNA for the CDR3 is TGTGCCAGCAGTCGCTCCACGGGGGGGCTCGGCGAGACCCAGTACTTC. As protein: CASSRSTGGLGETQYF.

In this sample, this clone turned up once. The chain combines TRBV12-5 with TRBJ2-4, with TRBD2 matching 12 bases. Germline CDR1 LGHNT, CDR2 FRNRAP. The V and J ends lost 5 bases and 6 bases, in that order; junction bases with no gene match: 8. The CDR3 is 16 residues long. This CDR3 is CASGAIPGLAGNIQYF. The CDR3 DNA reads TGTGCTAGTGGTGCAATTCCGGGACTAGCGGGAAACATTCAGTACTTC.

With respect to this clone: In the same sample, other DNA sequences code for this CDR3. CDR3 protein: CASNLGGQGNSPLHF. CDR3 nucleotides: TGTGCCAGCAATCTCGGGGGGCAGGGGAATTCACCCCTCCACTTT. The chain carries TRBV2 and TRBJ1-6, with D possibly matching TRBD1 (6 bases). Trimming stripped 7 bases from V and 7 bases from J, with 17 bases between. Germline V CDR1 and CDR2: SNHLY, FYNNEI. The CDR3 spans 15 residues. Complete variable domain (other parts from reference TRBV2 and TRBJ1-6): EPEVTQTPSHQVTQMGQEVILRCVPISNHLYFYWYRQILGQKVEFLVSFYNNEISEKSEIFDDQFSVERPDGSNFTLKIRSTKLEDSAMYFCASNLGGQGNSPLHFGNGTRLTVT.